This TCR beta chain was obtained from a study of cytotoxic CD8 clonotypes in ibrutinib-treated CLL. At the level of the study: Averaging across samples gave around 260,000 productive templates and 75,000 to 100,000 productive rearrangements.

Germline V gene sequence: CDR1 SGHDT, CDR2 YYEEEE. CDR3 size: 13 residues. V was pared by 2 bases and J by 3 bases, with 9 bases between. Study-wide points: Upon ibrutinib response clonality rose, and upon progression it fell back toward baseline. For progressing versus sustained-remission patients, sampling times were not the same.

Generated by immunoSEQ multiplex PCR, the TCRdb table keeps only in-frame clones and is missing some. This repertoire shows roughly 180,000 clones, under 90% found once; its top ten account for about 4.5%. A word on this clone: What it recognizes is unknown.

This clonotype was sampled from a human donor with chronic lymphocytic leukemia. The V and J genes are TRBV5-6 and TRBJ2-7, with a weak D call TRBD1 (6 bases). Sequencing used PBMCs, obtained after 24 months of ibrutinib treatment. The CDR3 DNA follows: TGTGCCAGCAGCTTTGGGGGCGGCTACGAGCAGTACTTC. This sequence encodes CASSFGGGYEQYF. Drawing the rest from reference TRBV5-6 and TRBJ2-7, the complete variable domain is DAGVTQSPTHLIKTRGQQVTLRCSPKSGHDTVSWYQQALGQGPQFIFQYYEEEERQRGNFPDRFSGHQFPNYSSELNVNALLLGDSALYLCASSFGGGYEQYFGPGTRLTVT.